In this sample, the clone carrying this T cell receptor beta chain turned up many times. Its target is not known. These data come from a study of T cells after yellow fever vaccination. Study findings and constraints: Among primary-vaccination clones, most reappeared after the booster, at about 95% for CD4 and around 91% for CD8.

The V gene's germline CDR1 is MRHNA and CDR2 SNTAGT. After removal of 4 bases from V and 2 bases from J, the junction contained 2 bases not matched to a gene. CDR3 length equals 14 residues. One entry per CDR3 protein results from TCRdb running MiXCR on the 5' RACE reads. The sample consists of 230,000 or so distinct CDR3 sequences, about 3.5% of them appearing once. This sequence joins TRBV6-4 and TRBJ2-1; TRBD1 matches 7 bases. The TCR comes from a man aged 18 to 35 who received the YFV17D yellow fever vaccine. The sequences come from PBMCs, collected 15 days after the yellow fever booster vaccination. This chain's CDR3 is CASSVGGPYNEQFF. The CDR3 region has the DNA TGTGCCAGCAGTGTAGGGGGCCCCTACAATGAGCAGTTCTTC.